These 27 T cell receptor beta chains share one sample of origin, sequenced in a study of cytomegalovirus exposure and HLA in healthy donors. The PCR employed 60 Vbeta primers together with 13 Jbeta primers. Clones were sequenced by immunoSEQ multiplex PCR, and TCRdb holds only the in-frame ones, with some missing. Of 150,000 to 200,000 clones listed, approximately 80% were seen once; the top ten hold about an eighth. Sequenced material: PBMCs. The receptor set was obtained from a woman in her thirties or forties in good health and CMV-seronegative.

J is TRBJ2-2 and V is TRBV9; possibly TRBD1 for D (6 bases). This CDR3 is built from 15 residues. V was shortened by 4 bases and J by 7 bases, with 17 bases between the two germline ends. Germline-derived CDR1 and CDR2 are SGDLS and YYNGEE. The CDR3 reads CASSLGDIQGGELFF. The CDR3 DNA follows: TGTGCCAGCAGCCTCGGGGACATTCAAGGCGGGGAGCTGTTTTTT.

The chain links TRBV9 to TRBJ2-3, with D perhaps TRBD1 (5 bases). From germline, CDR1 is SGDLS and CDR2 YYNGEE. Trimming shortened V by 0 bases and J by 2 bases, and 10 bases separated the two germline ends. The length of the CDR3 is 15 residues. CDR3 loop: CASSVEGVPTDTQYF. Written as DNA, the CDR3 is TGTGCCAGCAGCGTAGAAGGGGTCCCCACAGATACGCAGTATTTT.

This chain uses TRBV7-9 with TRBJ1-5; the D gene is possibly TRBD1 (6 bases). The CDR3 is 14 amino acids. The V gene lost 4 bases and the J gene lost 9 bases, with 16 bases spanning the gap. Germline assignment: CDR1 SEHNR and CDR2 FQNEAQ (reference sequence). CDR3 nucleotides: TGTGCCAGCAGCTCCCGGGACACCGTGACGCCCCAGCATTTT. It codes for CASSSRDTVTPQHF.

This chain connects TRBV5-4 to TRBJ1-1, with 7 nucleotides matching TRBD1. Germline CDR1 reads SGHNT; CDR2 reads YYREEE (reference sequence). Losses at the gene ends were 3 bases for V and 1 base for J; bases not matched to a gene: 9. This CDR3 comprises 16 residues. The CDR3 protein is CASSSNSGTENTEAFF. In nucleotides, the CDR3 is TGTGCCAGCAGCTCGAATTCCGGGACAGAGAACACTGAAGCTTTCTTT.

For the CDR3, the DNA is TGTGCCAGCAGCCCAGAACAAATTTTTACAGGGAACACTGAAGCTTTCTTT. This gives the protein CASSPEQIFTGNTEAFF. The chain joins TRBV14 to TRBJ1-1; maybe TRBD1 (5 bases). The V gene lost 4 bases and the J gene lost 1 base, with 19 bases spanning the gap. The CDR3 is made up of 17 amino acids. Germline V gene lookup returns CDR1 SGHDN and CDR2 FVKESK.

This chain links TRBV7-9 with TRBJ1-2; 7 bases agree with TRBD1. Germline V gives CDR1 SEHNR, CDR2 FQNEAQ (reference sequence). V gave up 5 bases and J gave up 5 bases; unmatched junction bases: 11. The CDR3 loop spans 15 amino acids. CDR3 loop: CASSPTGTAGYGYTF. The DNA of the CDR3 is TGTGCCAGCAGCCCCACTGGGACAGCAGGATATGGCTACACCTTC.

V usage is TRBV18 and J usage is TRBJ1-1, with a possible D match to TRBD1 (5 bases). Germline-derived CDR1 and CDR2 are KGHSH and LQKENI. This CDR3 comprises 13 residues. Trimming removed 1 base from V and 7 bases from J, with 10 bases in between. Written as DNA, the CDR3 is TGTGCCAGCTCACCACAGGGGTACGGTGAAGCTTTCTTT. This translates into CASSPQGYGEAFF.

The rearrangement uses TRBV4-2 and TRBJ1-3, with D uncertain. Germline loops: CDR1 LGHNA, CDR2 YNFKEQ. V lost 0 bases to trimming and J lost 0 bases, with 12 bases between them. The CDR3 extends over 17 amino acids. CDR3: CASSQDSYGFSGNTIYF. The CDR3, as DNA: TGTGCCAGCAGCCAAGATTCGTACGGTTTCTCTGGAAACACCATATATTTT.

This clone was seen once. The chain uses TRBV20-1 and TRBJ1-1, with TRBD1 matching over 7 bases. V shed 6 bases and J 4 bases; nucleotides not matched to a gene: 2. The CDR3 totals 11 residues. The germline V gene encodes CDR1 DFQATT and CDR2 SNEGSKA (reference sequence). The CDR3 protein is CSAGQATEAFF. Written as DNA, the CDR3 is TGCAGTGCCGGACAGGCCACTGAAGCTTTCTTT.

The CDR3 nucleotides are TGTGCCAGCAGCCAAATACAGGGGGCGGGTGAAAAACTGTTTTTT. Its protein is CASSQIQGAGEKLFF. V gene TRBV4-2 combines with J gene TRBJ1-4; 9 positions match TRBD1. The V segment lost 2 bases and the J segment 7 bases; nucleotides outside the gene matches: 5. Germline lookup yields CDR1 LGHNA and CDR2 YNFKEQ. There are 15 residues in the CDR3.

The V and J genes are TRBV9 and TRBJ2-5; 7 bases align to TRBD1. The CDR3 is made up of 13 amino acids. J gave up 3 bases and V 4 bases, and 3 bases lay outside the gene matches. Germline V gene lookup returns CDR1 SGDLS and CDR2 YYNGEE. CDR3 sequence (DNA): TGTGCCAGCAGCTTTACAGGGGAAGAGACCCAGTACTTC. This encodes CASSFTGEETQYF.

The chain is built from TRBV5-1 and TRBJ1-3, with a weak D call TRBD1 (6 bases). V lost 4 bases and J 1 base, leaving 15 bases between the germline ends. This CDR3 region has 16 residues. In germline, CDR1 is SGHRS, CDR2 YFSETQ. The CDR3 DNA reads as TGCGCCAGCAGCCCTGGGACACCTTCTTCTGGAAACACCATATATTTT. Its protein is CASSPGTPSSGNTIYF.

V usage is TRBV5-4 and J usage is TRBJ2-7; 7 bases are a match to TRBD2. This CDR3 region has 14 residues. The junction had 8 bases not matched to a gene; V was cut back by 4 bases and J by 4 bases. Germline CDR1 reads SGHNT; CDR2 reads YYREEE (reference sequence). The CDR3 sequence: CASSGGDLLYEQYF. CDR3 sequence (DNA): TGTGCCAGCAGCGGGGGGGACTTGTTGTACGAGCAGTACTTC.

The chain carries TRBV4-1 and TRBJ1-2, with a possible D match to TRBD1 (6 bases). V was clipped by 1 base and J by 2 bases, with 17 bases between them. The CDR3 spans 17 residues. The germline gives CDR1 MGHRA, CDR2 YSYEKL. The CDR3 DNA reads TGCGCCAGCAGCCAAGTAGACCAGGGGATAGGGAACTATGGCTACACCTTC. It encodes CASSQVDQGIGNYGYTF.

The V and J genes are TRBV10-3 and TRBJ2-7; 8 bases match TRBD1. This CDR3 contains 13 residues. Germline V lookup: CDR1 ENHRY, CDR2 SYGVKD. Trimming took 7 bases from V and 4 from J; bases not matched to a gene: 6. Here the CDR3 DNA reads TGTGCCATCACTCGGCAGGGGGCTTACGAGCAGTACTTC. It yields the protein CAITRQGAYEQYF.

V and J are TRBV5-6 and TRBJ1-6; 10 bases align to TRBD1. The CDR3 has 16 residues. The germline V gene has CDR1 SGHDT and CDR2 YYEEEE. Trimming at V came to 7 bases and at J to 8 bases, leaving 12 bases not matched to a gene. The CDR3 protein is CASATGTGVQDSPLHF. Here the CDR3 DNA reads TGTGCCAGCGCAACCGGGACAGGGGTCCAGGATTCACCCCTCCACTTT.

The chain uses TRBV5-4 and TRBJ2-3; 7 nucleotides align to TRBD1. V lost 0 bases, J lost 3 bases, and 4 bases stayed unmatched. This CDR3 contains 15 residues. CDR1 and CDR2 (germline): SGHNT, YYREEE (reference sequence). Here the CDR3 DNA reads TGTGCCAGCAGCTTGGTTGGGACAGTGACAGATACGCAGTATTTT. It translates to CASSLVGTVTDTQYF.

The gene calls are TRBV4-2 and TRBJ1-1; D gene unclear. The CDR3 is made up of 13 amino acids. V dropped 0 bases and J dropped 1 base, with 3 bases sitting between them. The germline gives CDR1 LGHNA, CDR2 YNFKEQ. CDR3 amino acids: CASSQEQNTEAFF. DNA for the CDR3: TGTGCCAGCAGCCAAGAACAGAACACTGAAGCTTTCTTT.

The V and J genes are TRBV6-4 and TRBJ2-3, with D possibly matching TRBD2 (5 bases). The CDR3 covers 15 residues. Between the trimmed V and J ends, which lost 11 bases and 1 base, there was a span of 19 bases. CDR1 and CDR2 from the germline V gene are MRHNA and SNTAGT. This CDR3 is CACGEGLVGTDTQYF. DNA for the CDR3: TGTGCCTGTGGCGAGGGTCTGGTAGGCACAGATACGCAGTATTTT.

J is TRBJ2-7 and V is TRBV7-9, with 8 bases identical to TRBD2. This CDR3 has 15 residues. The trim removed 5 bases at V and 2 bases at J, leaving 8 bases unmatched. Germline lookup yields CDR1 SEHNR and CDR2 FQNEAQ (reference sequence). Written as DNA, the CDR3 is TGTGCCAGCAGCCCTACCGGGACTAGTGCCTACGAGCAGTACTTC. Translation gives CASSPTGTSAYEQYF.

This chain connects TRBV9 to TRBJ1-1; 7 bases are shared with TRBD1. V trimming: 3 bases; J trimming: 5 bases; junction bases outside the gene matches: 7. Germline lookup yields CDR1 SGDLS and CDR2 YYNGEE. The CDR3 runs 14 residues. CDR3 sequence: CASSARQGGTEAFF. CDR3 bases: TGTGCCAGCAGCGCCAGACAGGGTGGGACTGAAGCTTTCTTT.

This clone was detected only once. The chain employs TRBV4-3 and TRBJ1-5; 9 nucleotides match TRBD1. Germline V CDR1 and CDR2: LGHNA, YSLEER. Unmatched junction bases numbered 7, after V lost 0 bases and J lost 4 bases. CDR3 length equals 17 residues. The chain's CDR3 is CASSQDWVTGGNQPQHF. The CDR3 DNA follows: TGCGCCAGCAGCCAAGATTGGGTGACAGGGGGAAATCAGCCCCAGCATTTT.

V gene TRBV19 combines with J gene TRBJ1-4, with D possibly TRBD1 on 5 matching bases. CDR1 is LNHDA, CDR2 SQIVND, per germline (reference sequence). The CDR3 is 14 residues long. The ends were cut back, 7 bases at V and 7 bases at J, with 16 bases in the middle. The CDR3 loop reads CASTQVGEIEKLFF. Written as DNA, the CDR3 is TGTGCCAGTACCCAAGTAGGGGAAATTGAAAAACTGTTTTTT.

V is TRBV11-3 and J is TRBJ2-1; D unclear. Germline CDR1 is SGHNT and CDR2 is YENEEA. Trimming removed 0 bases from V and 7 bases from J, with 10 bases in between. CDR3 length: 14 residues. The CDR3 region is CASSLEATGNEQFF. CDR3 sequence (DNA): TGTGCCAGCAGCTTAGAGGCCACCGGGAATGAGCAGTTCTTC.

The sample holds a few counts of this clone. The chain employs TRBV29-1 and TRBJ2-7; a weak D match, TRBD2 (6 bases). Germline CDR1 and CDR2: SQVTM and ANQGSEA. The CDR3 is 12 residues long. With 7 bases removed from V and 6 bases from J, the gap between germline ends came to 16 bases. In DNA, the CDR3 is TGCAGCGCGCTCACCCCTAGCGTCGAGCAGTACTTC. Protein: CSALTPSVEQYF.

As regards this clone: The CDR3 does not close with the conserved phenylalanine or tryptophan, likely indicating a read error. This sequence joins TRBV28 and TRBJ2-7; 11 bases are a match to TRBD2. This CDR3 comprises 13 residues. Germline loops: CDR1 MDHEN, CDR2 SYDVKM. V gave up 7 bases and J gave up 6 bases; unmatched junction bases: 5. Here the CDR3 DNA reads TGTGCCAGCAAGGTAGCGGGAGGGCTCGAGCAGTACCTC. This encodes CASKVAGGLEQYL.

The rearrangement links TRBV6-5 to TRBJ2-1; a weak D match, TRBD2 (6 bases). Germline V gives CDR1 MNHEY, CDR2 SVGAGI. CDR3 length: 14 amino acids. Trimming took 3 bases from V and 7 from J, leaving 13 bases between them. CDR3 DNA sequence: TGTGCCAGCAGTTATGGGACTTGGGAAAATGAGCAGTTCTTC. This translates into CASSYGTWENEQFF.